These T cell receptor beta chains were read from a single sample in a study of blood T cell repertoires in COVID-19. Libraries were prepared by immunoSEQ multiplex PCR; TCRdb keeps only in-frame clonotypes and omits some of them. The data show some 400,000 clones, 90% seen once. Sequencing input: peripheral blood. The receptors stem from a young man with active or convalescent COVID-19. Both conserved end residues are part of each CDR3. Fields, in order: clone size, J gene, V gene, D gene, CDR3 protein, CDR3 DNA. A D gene is named only where the DNA matches it firmly. Expanded clones get a size class; other rows say once, few or many, or leave the size out.

size: -; J: TRBJ2-3; V: TRBV11-3; D: -; CDR3: CASSLAGRDTQYF; DNA: TGTGCCAGCAGCTTGGCGGGGAGGGATACGCAGTATTTT
size: -; J: TRBJ1-1; V: TRBV4-1; D: -; CDR3: CASSQGPKNTEAFF; DNA: TGCGCCAGCAGCCAAGGGCCGAAGAACACTGAAGCTTTCTTT
size: few; J: TRBJ1-5; V: TRBV6-1; D: -; CDR3: CASSDPGGVGQPQHF; DNA: TGTGCCAGCAGTGACCCCGGGGGGGTTGGACAGCCCCAGCATTTT
size: -; J: TRBJ2-7; V: TRBV5-8; D: -; CDR3: CASSSDNIYEQYF; DNA: TGTGCCAGCAGCTCGGACAATATCTACGAGCAGTACTTC
size: -; J: TRBJ1-2; V: TRBV5-1; D: TRBD1; CDR3: CASSPGQGANYGYTF; DNA: TGCGCCAGCAGCCCCGGACAGGGGGCTAACTATGGCTACACCTTC
size: -; J: TRBJ2-7; V: TRBV29-1; D: -; CDR3: CSVESGTSYEQYF; DNA: TGCAGCGTTGAATCGGGGACTTCCTACGAGCAGTACTTC
size: -; J: TRBJ1-4; V: TRBV5-1; D: -; CDR3: CASSLGQPATGKLFF; DNA: TGCGCCAGCAGCTTGGGACAGCCAGCAACCGGAAAACTGTTTTTT
size: few; J: TRBJ1-3; V: TRBV7-2; D: -; CDR3: CASSLGGLSGNTIYF; DNA: TGTGCCAGCAGCTTAGGGGGACTCTCTGGAAACACCATATATTTT
size: -; J: TRBJ1-2; V: TRBV14; D: TRBD1; CDR3: CASSPTTGVYYGYTF; DNA: TGTGCCAGCAGCCCTACGACAGGGGTCTACTATGGCTACACCTTC
size: -; J: TRBJ2-1; V: TRBV19; D: TRBD2; CDR3: CASSRLAGSSYNEQFF; DNA: TGTGCCAGTAGCCGACTAGCGGGTAGCTCCTACAATGAGCAGTTCTTC
size: -; J: TRBJ1-5; V: TRBV28; D: -; CDR3: CASSLIIQPQHF; DNA: TGTGCCAGCAGTTTAATTATCCAGCCCCAGCATTTT
size: -; J: TRBJ1-3; V: TRBV6-2/TRBV6-3; D: -; CDR3: CASSFGGRSGNTIYF; DNA: TGTGCCAGCAGTTTTGGAGGGCGCTCTGGAAACACCATATATTTT
size: -; J: TRBJ1-1; V: TRBV6-2/TRBV6-3; D: -; CDR3: CASSYFQGNTEAFF; DNA: TGTGCCAGCAGTTACTTCCAGGGCAACACTGAAGCTTTCTTT
size: -; J: TRBJ1-3; V: TRBV7-2; D: -; CDR3: CASSLDPRQGRVNTIYF; DNA: TGTGCCAGCAGCTTAGACCCCCGGCAGGGGCGAGTAAACACCATATATTTT
size: -; J: TRBJ2-3; V: TRBV7-3; D: -; CDR3: CASSYIRSALATQYF; DNA: TGTGCCAGCAGCTACATCAGATCGGCCCTAGCTACGCAGTATTTT
size: -; J: TRBJ2-1; V: TRBV4-2; D: TRBD2; CDR3: CASSQGLGAGGYNEQFF; DNA: TGTGCCAGCAGCCAAGGCTTAGGAGCGGGAGGGTACAATGAGCAGTTCTTC
size: -; J: TRBJ2-2; V: TRBV19; D: -; CDR3: CASSIRGNANTGELFF; DNA: TGTGCCAGTAGTATTAGGGGGAACGCGAACACCGGGGAGCTGTTTTTT
size: few; J: TRBJ1-1; V: TRBV28; D: -; CDR3: CASTPRGGWNTEAFF; DNA: TGTGCCAGCACCCCGCGAGGGGGATGGAACACTGAAGCTTTCTTT
size: -; J: TRBJ1-1; V: TRBV28; D: TRBD1; CDR3: CASNQGGGDTEAFF; DNA: TGTGCCAGCAACCAAGGGGGCGGGGACACTGAAGCTTTCTTT
size: -; J: TRBJ2-1; V: TRBV27; D: -; CDR3: CASSPSLAKVSYNEQFF; DNA: TGTGCCAGCAGTCCATCGCTAGCGAAAGTCTCCTACAATGAGCAGTTCTTC
size: -; J: TRBJ1-1; V: TRBV7-8; D: -; CDR3: CASRPIPRRGNTEAFF; DNA: TGTGCCAGCAGGCCCATCCCCCGGAGAGGGAACACTGAAGCTTTCTTT
size: -; J: TRBJ2-3; V: TRBV28; D: TRBD2; CDR3: CASSLAGGPPRGTGAQYF; DNA: TGTGCCAGCAGCCTAGCGGGGGGTCCCCCCCGAGGCACAGGGGCGCAGTATTTT
size: -; J: TRBJ2-7; V: TRBV12-3/TRBV12-4; D: -; CDR3: CASSRARVYEQYF; DNA: TGTGCCAGCAGCCGCGCCCGGGTCTACGAGCAGTACTTC
size: -; J: TRBJ1-5; V: TRBV7-2; D: -; CDR3: CASSLASPGSNQPQHF; DNA: TGTGCCAGCAGCTTAGCATCGCCAGGGAGCAATCAGCCCCAGCATTTT
size: -; J: TRBJ1-6; V: TRBV30; D: -; CDR3: CAWTLTGALHF; DNA: TGTGCCTGGACACTCACCGGGGCCCTCCACTTT
size: -; J: TRBJ2-4; V: TRBV25-1; D: -; CDR3: CASSASGSTQYF; DNA: TGTGCCAGCAGTGCCAGTGGGAGCACTCAGTACTTC
size: -; J: TRBJ1-5; V: TRBV18; D: TRBD1; CDR3: CASSPLGGRNQPQHF; DNA: TGTGCCAGCTCACCATTAGGGGGCCGCAATCAGCCCCAGCATTTT
size: -; J: TRBJ1-1; V: TRBV19; D: TRBD1; CDR3: CASSLIPGQMNTEAFF; DNA: TGTGCCAGTAGTCTTATACCGGGACAGATGAACACTGAAGCTTTCTTT
size: -; J: TRBJ2-7; V: TRBV4-1; D: -; CDR3: CASSRSPDSSYEQYF; DNA: TGCGCCAGCAGCCGATCCCCGGACAGCTCCTACGAGCAGTACTTC
size: -; J: TRBJ1-2; V: TRBV25-1; D: -; CDR3: CASSEYMGPHYGYTF; DNA: TGTGCCAGCAGTGAATATATGGGGCCCCACTATGGCTACACCTTC
size: -; J: TRBJ2-7; V: TRBV3-1/TRBV3-2; D: -; CDR3: CASSQTQGRRAQYF; DNA: TGTGCCAGCAGCCAAACTCAGGGCAGACGGGCGCAGTACTTC
size: -; J: TRBJ1-1; V: TRBV10-3; D: -; CDR3: CAISEPLDTEAFF; DNA: TGTGCCATCAGTGAGCCCCTCGACACTGAAGCTTTCTTT
size: -; J: TRBJ1-2; V: TRBV5-1; D: -; CDR3: CASSSESQGNYGYTF; DNA: TGCGCCAGCAGCTCCGAGTCACAGGGTAACTATGGCTACACCTTC
size: -; J: TRBJ1-1; V: TRBV6-6; D: -; CDR3: CASRRTPGYRDGNTEAFF; DNA: TGTGCCAGCAGGCGAACTCCGGGGTACCGGGATGGGAACACTGAAGCTTTCTTT
size: -; J: TRBJ2-2; V: TRBV4-3; D: TRBD1; CDR3: CASSQGRLGTGGTGELFF; DNA: TGCGCCAGCAGCCAAGGTAGGTTGGGGACAGGGGGCACCGGGGAGCTGTTTTTT
size: -; J: TRBJ1-2; V: TRBV14; D: -; CDR3: CASSHTTGGCTF; DNA: TGTGCCAGCAGCCACACGACAGGAGGCTGCACCTTC
size: -; J: TRBJ2-7; V: TRBV9; D: -; CDR3: CASSAEDISYEQYF; DNA: TGTGCCAGCAGCGCAGAAGACATCTCCTACGAGCAGTACTTC
size: -; J: TRBJ2-2; V: TRBV21-1; D: -; CDR3: CASRGTGDTGELFF; DNA: TGTGCCAGCAGGGGGACAGGAGACACCGGGGAGCTGTTTTTT
size: -; J: TRBJ2-1; V: TRBV18; D: TRBD2; CDR3: CASSPPKLAGGMNEQFF; DNA: TGTGCCAGCTCACCACCGAAACTAGCGGGGGGGATGAATGAGCAGTTCTTC